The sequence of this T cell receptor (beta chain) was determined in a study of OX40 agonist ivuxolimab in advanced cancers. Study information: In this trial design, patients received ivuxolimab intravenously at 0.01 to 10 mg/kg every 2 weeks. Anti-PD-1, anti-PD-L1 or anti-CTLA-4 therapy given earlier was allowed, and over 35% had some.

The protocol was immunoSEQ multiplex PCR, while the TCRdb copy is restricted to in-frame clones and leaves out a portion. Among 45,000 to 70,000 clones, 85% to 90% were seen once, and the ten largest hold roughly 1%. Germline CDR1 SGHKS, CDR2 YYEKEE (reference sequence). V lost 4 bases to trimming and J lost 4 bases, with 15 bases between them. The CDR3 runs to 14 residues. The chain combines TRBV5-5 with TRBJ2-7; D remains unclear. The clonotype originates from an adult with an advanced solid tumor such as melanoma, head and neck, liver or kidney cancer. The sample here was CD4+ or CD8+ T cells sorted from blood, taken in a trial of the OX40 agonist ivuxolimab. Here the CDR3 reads CASSPDPIWYEQYF. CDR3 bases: TGTGCCAGCAGCCCAGACCCGATATGGTACGAGCAGTACTTC. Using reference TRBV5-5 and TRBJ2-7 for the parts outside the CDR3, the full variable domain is DAGVTQSPTHLIKTRGQQVTLRCSPISGHKSVSWYQQVLGQGPQFIFQYYEKEERGRGNFPDRFSARQFPNYSSELNVNALLLGDSALYLCASSPDPIWYEQYFGPGTRLTVT.